One sample yielded the 15 T cell receptor beta chains listed below, sequenced in a study of T-cell reconstitution after alpha-beta-depleted transplantation in children. Unique molecular identifiers tagged the TCRbeta library. TCRdb reprocessed the PCR reads with MiXCR, giving one entry per CDR3 protein. This repertoire shows 600,000 or so distinct CDR3 sequences, 23% found once; its top ten account for around an eighth. Sequences were derived from PBMCs, mostly from graft donor cells, sampled 360 days after TCRalphabeta/CD19-depleted stem cell transplant. These receptor sequences come from a boy under three years old who had a stem cell transplant for acute myeloid leukemia, so the T cells may come from the graft donor.

This clonotype has a count of ten or more. The chain is built from TRBV20-1 and TRBJ2-5, with a tentative D call TRBD2 (7 bases). Per the germline V gene, CDR1 is DFQATT and CDR2 is SNEGSKA (reference sequence). The CDR3 has 14 amino acids. Trimming pared 3 bases from V and 1 base from J, leaving 12 bases between. CDR3 sequence: CSARGRGAQETQYF. The CDR3 bases are TGCAGTGCTAGGGGTCGGGGGGCCCAAGAGACCCAGTACTTC.

The gene calls are TRBV5-1 and TRBJ2-3, with D hard to call. V dropped 2 bases and J dropped 6 bases, with 16 bases sitting between them. This CDR3 has 15 residues. Germline-derived CDR1 and CDR2 are SGHRS and YFSETQ. This CDR3 reads CASSLRATTRDTQYF. CDR3 DNA sequence: TGCGCCAGCAGCTTACGAGCTACGACCAGGGATACGCAGTATTTT.

This sequence joins TRBV29-1 and TRBJ1-3; D unclear. Germline V gene lookup returns CDR1 SQVTM and CDR2 ANQGSEA. This CDR3 comprises 18 residues. V was trimmed by 0 bases and J by 4 bases, leaving 22 bases between them. The CDR3 coding sequence is TGCAGCGTTGAAGATGGGGTATCTGGGATTACATTAGGAAACACCATATATTTT. It translates to CSVEDGVSGITLGNTIYF.

This clonotype was counted at least ten times. The V call is TRBV7-8, the J call TRBJ2-7, with D perhaps TRBD1 (5 bases). Germline values: CDR1 SGHVS, CDR2 FQNEAQ. The CDR3 sequence is 13 residues long. The V and J ends lost 0 bases and 4 bases respectively, with 7 bases between them. Here the CDR3 DNA reads TGTGCCAGCAGCTTAGCCGACAGTTACGAGCAGTACTTC. Protein sequence: CASSLADSYEQYF.

The chain carries TRBV4-2 and TRBJ2-3; 7 bases line up with TRBD2. V was clipped by 5 bases and J by 0 bases; unmatched bases: 8. Germline assignment: CDR1 LGHNA and CDR2 YNFKEQ. The CDR3 totals 16 residues. CDR3 sequence reads: CASSSRLAVSTDTQYF. CDR3 bases: TGTGCCAGCAGCTCTCGACTAGCTGTTAGCACAGATACGCAGTATTTT.

This chain links TRBV10-1 with TRBJ2-5; the D gene is possibly TRBD1 (6 bases). Trimming took 4 bases from V and 1 from J, leaving 13 bases between them. Germline CDR1 and CDR2: WNHNN and SYGVQD (reference sequence). The CDR3 loop spans 15 amino acids. The CDR3 DNA reads as TGCGCCAGCAGTGGAGGAAGGGGGTTCCAAGAGACCCAGTACTTC. This sequence encodes CASSGGRGFQETQYF.

V and J are TRBV12-2 and TRBJ2-3; TRBD1, as called in the table, went unchecked against the DNA. TRBV12-2 represents a pseudogene. CDR3 length: 15 amino acids. CDR3 amino acids: CARGADKDRTDTQYF. The CDR3 DNA reads TGTGCAAGGGGAGCGGACAAGGACCGCACAGATACGCAGTATTTT.

A note on this clonotype: A much larger clone lies one base from this, so it may be a read error. The chain combines TRBV5-6 with TRBJ2-2; 7 bases match TRBD1. Trimming took 4 bases from V and 3 from J; bases not matched to a gene: 9. Per the germline V gene, CDR1 is SGHDT and CDR2 is YYEEEE. The CDR3 runs to 16 residues. CDR3 sequence reads: CASSAAGGADTGELFF. The CDR3 DNA reads TGTGCCAGCAGCGCCGCAGGGGGAGCGGACACCGGGGAGCTGTTTTTT. Complete variable domain (other parts from reference TRBV5-6 and TRBJ2-2): DAGVTQSPTHLIKTRGQQVTLRCSPKSGHDTVSWYQQALGQGPQFIFQYYEEEERQRGNFPDRFSGHQFPNYSSELNVNALLLGDSALYLCASSAAGGADTGELFFGEGSRLTVL.

The sample holds many counts of this clonotype. The chain employs TRBV20-1 and TRBJ1-2; 8 bases are a match to TRBD1. Trimming removed 5 bases from V and 7 bases from J; junction bases left unmatched: 15. The length of the CDR3 is 15 residues. Germline lookup yields CDR1 DFQATT and CDR2 SNEGSKA (reference sequence). Here the CDR3 DNA reads TGCAGTGCTCCGACAGGGGTTTCACCTATGGGTGGCTACACCTTC. Protein product: CSAPTGVSPMGGYTF.

CDR3 loop: CSAIRGDRAPQHF. CDR3 in DNA: TGCAGTGCTATAAGAGGAGACAGGGCGCCCCAGCATTTT. This chain links TRBV20-1 with TRBJ1-5; 7 nucleotides line up with TRBD1. The CDR3 runs 13 residues. The germline CDR1 and CDR2 sequences are DFQATT and SNEGSKA (reference sequence). The V segment lost 4 bases and the J segment 9 bases; nucleotides outside the gene matches: 9.

In its sample, this clonotype was seen a few times. The chain carries TRBV12-3 or TRBV12-4 and TRBJ1-6; 8 positions match TRBD1. The J segment lost 7 bases and the V segment lost 6 bases, leaving 5 bases of the junction unmatched. The CDR3 runs 14 residues. This chain's CDR3 is CASSHRGENSPLHF. Written as DNA, the CDR3 is TGTGCCAGCAGCCACAGGGGGGAAAATTCACCCCTCCACTTT.

This clonotype was picked up many times. The chain uses TRBV12-3 or TRBV12-4 and TRBJ2-3, with 8 nucleotides matching TRBD2. The CDR3 is 15 amino acids. V lost 6 bases and J lost 3; bases outside the gene matches: 8. The CDR3 loop is CASRPSGGRTDTQYF. As DNA, the CDR3 is TGTGCCAGCAGACCGAGCGGGGGACGGACAGATACGCAGTATTTT.

The rearrangement joins TRBV5-1 to TRBJ2-3, with D maybe TRBD2 (6 bases). The germline gives CDR1 SGHRS, CDR2 YFSETQ. This CDR3 spans 16 amino acids. Trimming took off 4 bases at V and 6 bases at J, with 21 bases between the two ends. The chain's CDR3 is CASSLNRDFLADTQYF. In DNA form, the CDR3 reads TGCGCCAGCAGCCTAAACCGGGACTTCCTTGCGGATACGCAGTATTTT.

This clonotype appeared a few times. The J gene is TRBJ1-1, the V gene TRBV4-1, with D possibly being TRBD1 (5 bases). V gave up 2 bases and J gave up 4 bases, with 14 bases separating them. There are 15 residues in the CDR3. CDR1 and CDR2 (germline): MGHRA, YSYEKL. CDR3 sequence reads: CASSQRTPDGTEAFF. DNA for the CDR3: TGCGCCAGCAGCCAAAGGACACCGGATGGCACTGAAGCTTTCTTT.

This clonotype showed up just a few times. V is TRBV29-1 and J is TRBJ2-7, with TRBD1 matching 12 bases. Germline values: CDR1 SQVTM, CDR2 ANQGSEA. J was trimmed by 2 bases and V by 4 bases; bases with no gene match: 6. The CDR3 has 15 residues. CDR3 sequence (DNA): TGCAGCGTTGGGCGGGGGGACAGGGGGCCCTACGAGCAGTACTTC. This gives the protein CSVGRGDRGPYEQYF.